The 5 T cell receptor beta chains below all came from one sample that was sequenced in a study of control samples from healthy donors and cancer patients. Measured with immunoSEQ multiplex PCR; TCRdb has only the in-frame clones, and not every one. This repertoire shows approximately 130,000 clones, more than 70% found once; its top ten account for approximately 37%. Sequencing used blood. The origin of the receptors is a man in his fifties in good health.

The DNA for the CDR3 is TGCGCCAGCAGCCAAGGGGGGTCCCAGCCCCAGCATTTT. It codes for CASSQGGSQPQHF. The chain is built from TRBV4-1 and TRBJ1-5, with D possibly matching TRBD1 (5 bases). The V gene's germline CDR1 is MGHRA and CDR2 YSYEKL. V was pared by 1 base and J by 7 bases, with 8 bases between. The CDR3 contains 13 residues.

The chain is built from TRBV7-6 and TRBJ1-5; 12 positions agree with TRBD1. CDR1 is SGHVS, CDR2 FNYEAQ, per germline. The V gene end was trimmed by 4 bases and the J gene end by 0 bases; junction bases not matched to a gene: 7. This CDR3 contains 18 residues. The CDR3 reads CASSSGTGGPYSNQPQHF. The CDR3 nucleotides are TGTGCCAGCAGCTCCGGGACAGGGGGCCCGTATAGCAATCAGCCCCAGCATTTT.

The chain uses TRBV11-2 and TRBJ1-1; D unclear. V was clipped by 5 bases and J by 0 bases, with 16 bases between them. The CDR3 has 16 amino acids. CDR1 SGHAT and CDR2 FQNNGV come from the germline V gene. The CDR3 DNA sequence: TGTGCCAGCAGCCCCCGAGGCAGGCTTTTGAACACTGAAGCTTTCTTT. Its protein is CASSPRGRLLNTEAFF.

This sequence joins TRBV15 and TRBJ1-5; 10 bases are shared with TRBD1. Germline values: CDR1 LNHNV, CDR2 YYDKDF (reference sequence). The CDR3 loop spans 15 amino acids. V lost 8 bases, J lost 7 bases, and 11 bases stayed unmatched. The CDR3 DNA reads as TGTGCCACCCAAGAAGACAGGGGGCTTGGCCAGCCCCAGCATTTT. It is translated as CATQEDRGLGQPQHF.

The J gene is TRBJ1-1, the V gene TRBV6-5, with D perhaps matching TRBD1 (5 bases). Germline CDR1 MNHEY, CDR2 SVGAGI. The V gene lost 6 bases and the J gene lost 0 bases, with 14 bases spanning the gap. CDR3 length equals 15 residues. The DNA for the CDR3 is TGTGCCAGCAGGCCATCCCAAGGGGTGAACACTGAAGCTTTCTTT. As protein: CASRPSQGVNTEAFF.